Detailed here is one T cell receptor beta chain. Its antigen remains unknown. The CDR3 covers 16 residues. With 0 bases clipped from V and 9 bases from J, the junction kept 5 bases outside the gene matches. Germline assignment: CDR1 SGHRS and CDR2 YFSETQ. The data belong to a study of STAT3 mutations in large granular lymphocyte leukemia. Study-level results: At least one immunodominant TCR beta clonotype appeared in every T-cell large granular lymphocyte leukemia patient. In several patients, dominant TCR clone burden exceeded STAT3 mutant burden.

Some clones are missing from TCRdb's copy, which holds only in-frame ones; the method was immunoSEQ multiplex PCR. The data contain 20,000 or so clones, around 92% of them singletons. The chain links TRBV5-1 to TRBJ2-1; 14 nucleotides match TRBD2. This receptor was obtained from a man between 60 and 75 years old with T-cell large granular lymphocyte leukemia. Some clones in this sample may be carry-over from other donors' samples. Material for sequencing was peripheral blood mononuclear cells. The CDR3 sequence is CASSLVGLAGGPEQFF. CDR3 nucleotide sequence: TGCGCCAGCAGCTTGGTAGGACTAGCGGGAGGCCCTGAGCAGTTCTTC.